This TCR beta chain was observed in a study of patients and donors after allogeneic stem cell transplantation. This clonotype was counted only a few times. TCRdb fed the RT-PCR reads into MiXCR, producing one record per CDR3 protein. Here the sample spans around 150,000 distinct CDR3 sequences, roughly 35% being singletons. In germline, CDR1 is DFQATT, CDR2 SNEGSKA (reference sequence). This CDR3 has 11 residues. V was trimmed by 5 bases and J by 1 base, leaving 5 bases between them. The sequencing sample was made of blood, either unsorted or a sorted T cell fraction (not recorded which). The genes are TRBV20-1 and TRBJ1-2; D unclear. The TCR sequence derives from a human donor who was either an allogeneic HSCT recipient or a stem cell or donor lymphocyte infusion donor (not recorded which). It is not recorded whose cells these are; they may come from a transplant donor. Written as DNA, the CDR3 is TGCAGTGCTCCTGTTAACTATGGCTACACCTTC. Protein: CSAPVNYGYTF.